This is a list of T cell receptor beta chains from one sample in a study of a mutant IDH1 vaccine in newly diagnosed glioma. Data came from immunoSEQ multiplex PCR; TCRdb stores just in-frame clones and leaves some out. This sample has under 85,000 clones, with 85% found just once. Antigens of these TCRs are unknown. The material was PBMCs, obtained from a glioma patient whose treatment included an IDH1 peptide vaccine. The receptors shown here come from a woman aged 45-59 years with glioma. Both conserved end residues are part of each CDR3. The D gene is left open where the match is weak. Only some rows state a clone size, as once, few, many or a class for expanded clones.

NA | TRBJ2-1 | TRBV6-5 | TRBD2 | CASRPGLALYNEQFF | TGTGCCAGCAGGCCGGGACTAGCTCTCTACAATGAGCAGTTCTTC
NA | TRBJ2-2 | TRBV18 | TRBD2 | CASSPPIAGGPGGELFF | TGTGCCAGCTCACCACCGATAGCGGGAGGGCCCGGCGGGGAGCTGTTTTTT
NA | TRBJ2-7 | TRBV2 | NA | CASREVGVYEQYF | TGTGCCAGCAGGGAAGTTGGGGTCTACGAGCAGTACTTC
NA | TRBJ2-1 | TRBV21-1 | NA | CASSKGGQVNNEQFF | TGTGCCAGCAGCAAAGGGGGACAGGTAAACAATGAGCAGTTCTTC
NA | TRBJ1-6 | TRBV18 | NA | CASSPNPSYNSPLHF | TGTGCCAGCTCACCAAACCCCTCCTATAATTCACCCCTCCACTTT
NA | TRBJ2-7 | TRBV4-2 | TRBD1 | CASSQWGSPTGRSYEQYF | TGTGCCAGCAGCCAATGGGGGAGCCCGACAGGGAGATCCTACGAGCAGTACTTC
NA | TRBJ2-1 | TRBV7-3 | TRBD2 | CASSEWSSGSREQFF | TGTGCCAGCAGTGAATGGTCCAGCGGGAGTAGGGAGCAGTTCTTC
NA | TRBJ1-2 | TRBV7-9 | TRBD1 | CASSSNYRQGGGYTF | TGTGCCAGCAGCTCCAACTACCGACAGGGTGGGGGCTACACCTTC
NA | TRBJ2-1 | TRBV12-5 | TRBD2 | CASGLRPGGNEQFF | TGTGCTAGTGGTTTACGCCCGGGGGGTAATGAGCAGTTCTTC
NA | TRBJ2-7 | TRBV15 | TRBD1 | CATSTRTGGSYEQYF | TGTGCCACCAGCACTCGGACAGGGGGGTCCTACGAGCAGTACTTC
once | TRBJ2-2 | TRBV19 | TRBD1 | CASSEPRDRDTGELFF | TGTGCCAGTAGCGAACCCCGGGACAGGGACACCGGGGAGCTGTTTTTT
few | TRBJ1-2 | TRBV27 | NA | CASSLSGGTYGYTF | TGTGCCAGCAGTTTATCGGGAGGGACCTATGGCTACACCTTC
NA | TRBJ1-5 | TRBV5-6 | NA | CVSSSTGRAPSDQPQHF | TGTGTCAGCAGCTCAACGGGCAGGGCTCCCAGTGATCAGCCCCAGCATTTT
NA | TRBJ2-7 | TRBV9 | TRBD2 | CASSVDAGAPYEQYF | TGTGCCAGCAGCGTAGATGCGGGAGCCCCCTACGAGCAGTACTTC
NA | TRBJ1-4 | TRBV18 | NA | CASSQGRSNEKLFF | TGTGCCAGCTCACAGGGCAGGTCTAATGAAAAACTGTTTTTT
NA | TRBJ2-7 | TRBV19 | NA | CASSIHSYEQYF | TGTGCCAGTAGTATTCACAGTTACGAGCAGTACTTC
NA | TRBJ1-5 | TRBV19 | NA | CASSIQVGGNQPQHF | TGTGCCAGTAGTATTCAAGTTGGGGGCAATCAGCCCCAGCATTTT
NA | TRBJ2-7 | TRBV9 | TRBD2 | CASSVSGRESYEQYF | TGTGCCAGCAGCGTATCAGGGCGGGAGAGCTACGAGCAGTACTTC
NA | TRBJ1-5 | TRBV2 | TRBD1 | CASSQQGPGQPQHF | TGTGCCAGCAGCCAACAGGGGCCGGGTCAGCCCCAGCATTTT
NA | TRBJ2-1 | TRBV11-3 | TRBD2 | CASSLAGGYNEQFF | TGTGCCAGCAGCTTAGCGGGAGGATACAATGAGCAGTTCTTC
NA | TRBJ1-1 | TRBV27 | TRBD1 | CASSPGQGWGTEAFF | TGTGCCAGCAGTCCGGGACAGGGGTGGGGCACTGAAGCTTTCTTT
NA | TRBJ1-6 | TRBV30 | NA | CAWREAYNSPLHF | TGTGCCTGGAGGGAGGCCTATAATTCACCCCTCCACTTT
NA | TRBJ2-1 | TRBV12-1 | NA | CASSFTGHSGTIGEQFF | TGTGCCAGCAGCTTCACAGGGCATAGCGGGACCATCGGTGAGCAGTTCTTC
NA | TRBJ2-6 | TRBV28 | NA | CASSFNGVSRSGANVLTF | TGTGCCAGCAGTTTTAACGGGGTCTCCAGGTCTGGGGCCAACGTCCTGACTTTC
NA | TRBJ2-1 | TRBV11-2 | NA | CASSSLRGRTSNNEQFF | TGTGCCAGCAGCTCCCTTAGGGGACGTACCTCGAACAATGAGCAGTTCTTC
NA | TRBJ2-7 | TRBV5-1 | TRBD1 | CASSWTTGGTYEQYF | TGCGCCAGCAGCTGGACGACAGGGGGCACCTACGAGCAGTACTTC
NA | TRBJ2-3 | TRBV5-5 | NA | CASSLGRGDTQYF | TGTGCCAGCAGCCTGGGACGGGGGGATACGCAGTATTTT
NA | TRBJ2-2 | TRBV15 | TRBD2 | CATREGLAEINTGELFF | TGTGCCACCAGGGAAGGGCTAGCGGAGATCAACACCGGGGAGCTGTTTTTT
NA | TRBJ2-3 | TRBV5-8 | NA | CASSFLTDTQYF | TGTGCCAGCAGCTTTCTCACAGATACGCAGTATTTT
NA | TRBJ2-1 | TRBV21-1 | NA | CASSKGGGSYNEQFF | TGTGCCAGCAGCAAAGGCGGGGGCTCCTACAATGAGCAGTTCTTC
NA | TRBJ2-1 | TRBV29-1 | TRBD2 | CSVEDRGRAYNEQFF | TGCAGCGTTGAAGATCGGGGGAGGGCCTACAATGAGCAGTTCTTC
NA | TRBJ1-5 | TRBV18 | NA | CASSPTQGGNSNQPQHF | TGTGCCAGCTCACCAACACAGGGAGGGAATAGCAATCAGCCCCAGCATTTT
once | TRBJ2-7 | TRBV5-4 | TRBD1 | CASSLSGTDPYEQYF | TGTGCCAGCAGCTTATCCGGGACAGACCCCTACGAGCAGTACTTC
few | TRBJ1-4 | TRBV30 | TRBD1 | CAWSQQGGNEKLFF | TGTGCCTGGAGTCAGCAGGGGGGGAATGAAAAACTGTTTTTT
once | TRBJ1-2 | TRBV9 | NA | CASSDGTTYPLGGYTF | TGTGCCAGCAGCGATGGGACCACATACCCCTTGGGTGGCTACACCTTC
once | TRBJ1-2 | TRBV6-1 | NA | CASSELERVGYGYTF | TGTGCCAGCAGTGAATTGGAGAGGGTGGGTTATGGCTACACCTTC
NA | TRBJ2-7 | TRBV5-3 | TRBD2 | CARSRVTSGRVYEQYF | TGTGCCAGAAGCCGGGTGACTAGCGGGAGAGTCTACGAGCAGTACTTC
once | TRBJ2-1 | TRBV10-3 | NA | CAIRAQEGDYNEQFF | TGTGCCATCAGGGCACAGGAAGGGGACTACAATGAGCAGTTCTTC
NA | TRBJ1-6 | TRBV28 | NA | CASSLLGGGDNSPLHF | TGTGCCAGCAGTTTACTGGGGGGGGGCGATAATTCACCCCTCCACTTT
NA | TRBJ1-1 | TRBV7-3 | NA | CASSLNQNTEAFF | TGTGCCAGCAGCTTAAACCAGAACACTGAAGCTTTCTTT
NA | TRBJ2-7 | TRBV5-4 | TRBD2 | CASSFPSGGNYEQYF | TGTGCCAGCAGCTTCCCGAGCGGGGGGAACTACGAGCAGTACTTC
once | TRBJ1-2 | TRBV5-4 | NA | CASSRPGRGLRRDGYTF | TGTGCCAGCAGCCGCCCCGGTCGGGGGCTCCGTCGGGATGGCTACACCTTC
NA | TRBJ2-3 | TRBV11-1 | NA | CASSLAVSTDTQYF | TGTGCCAGCAGCTTAGCGGTCAGCACAGATACGCAGTATTTT
NA | TRBJ2-3 | TRBV19 | NA | CASRPRVDSHSDTQYF | TGTGCCAGTAGGCCCAGGGTGGACAGTCATTCCGATACGCAGTATTTT
once | TRBJ2-5 | TRBV29-1 | NA | CSVEGSLWETQYF | TGCAGCGTTGAAGGGTCTCTCTGGGAGACCCAGTACTTC
few | TRBJ2-5 | TRBV7-3 | NA | CASSFGAQETQYF | TGTGCCAGCAGCTTTGGGGCTCAAGAGACCCAGTACTTC
NA | TRBJ2-3 | TRBV6-5 | NA | CASSYGKGTDTQYF | TGTGCCAGCAGTTACGGTAAAGGCACAGATACGCAGTATTTT
NA | TRBJ1-1 | TRBV12-5 | NA | CASGLSVNTEAFF | TGTGCTAGTGGTTTATCCGTTAACACTGAAGCTTTCTTT
NA | TRBJ2-1 | TRBV7-3 | TRBD1 | CASSSSGTGYNEQFF | TGTGCCAGCAGCAGCTCCGGGACAGGTTACAATGAGCAGTTCTTC
once | TRBJ1-5 | TRBV6-6 | NA | CASSYQDQPQHF | TGTGCCAGCAGTTACCAGGATCAGCCCCAGCATTTT
NA | TRBJ1-5 | TRBV10-2 | NA | CASTAIEGNQPQHF | TGCGCCAGCACGGCCATCGAGGGGAATCAGCCCCAGCATTTT